This T cell receptor beta chain was profiled in a study of blood T cell repertoires in COVID-19. The CDR3 has 15 residues. Per the germline V gene, CDR1 is LNHDA and CDR2 is SQIVND (reference sequence). V was pared by 5 bases and J by 5 bases, with 18 bases between. This table comes from immunoSEQ multiplex PCR, and its TCRdb copy is limited to in-frame clones, with some not included. The repertoire holds about 180,000 clones, with 86% as singletons. This receptor was obtained from a man aged 50 to 59 with active or convalescent COVID-19. The sample comprised peripheral blood. This chain connects TRBV19 to TRBJ1-1; D is undetermined. CDR3 protein: CASSASGGLWTEAFF. The DNA for the CDR3 is TGTGCCAGTAGTGCCTCGGGAGGCTTGTGGACTGAAGCTTTCTTT. Full variable domain (missing parts from reference TRBV19 and TRBJ1-1): DGGITQSPKYLFRKEGQNVTLSCEQNLNHDAMYWYRQDPGQGLRLIYYSQIVNDFQKGDIAEGYSVSREKKESFPLTVTSAQKNPTAFYLCASSASGGLWTEAFFGQGTRLTVV.